This record covers a single TCR beta chain. These data originate in a study of blood T cell repertoires in COVID-19. Method: immunoSEQ multiplex PCR; TCRdb's copy keeps in-frame clones and lacks some. The sample has 100,000 to 140,000 clones, 84% seen once; the top ten hold more than 4%. Germline V gene lookup returns CDR1 LGHNT and CDR2 FRNRAP. The V gene lost 1 base and the J gene lost 1 base, with 13 bases spanning the gap. This CDR3 region has 16 residues. This chain links TRBV12-5 with TRBJ1-2, with D unresolved. Sequenced input: peripheral blood. This receptor was obtained from a human donor in a cohort sampled during active COVID-19. The CDR3 bases are TGTGCTAGTGGTTTGGCTATTCCCCCTAATAACTATGGCTACACCTTC. Amino acid sequence: CASGLAIPPNNYGYTF.